This T cell receptor (beta chain) was identified in a study of cytomegalovirus exposure and HLA in healthy donors. PCR primers comprised 60 Vbeta and 13 Jbeta primers. The assay was immunoSEQ multiplex PCR, and TCRdb's table has in-frame clones only and misses some. This table has some 120,000 clones, 15% to 17% appearing once. Regarding this clone: Its antigen remains unidentified.

Notes on the study in general: Beyond CMV serostatus, there was no information to go on about immune exposure.

V was clipped by 2 bases and J by 7 bases; unmatched bases: 4. The CDR3 is made up of 15 amino acids. Germline lookup yields CDR1 MNHNS and CDR2 SASEGT. The clonotype originates from a woman between 18 and 29 years old in good health and CMV-seronegative. V is TRBV6-1 and J is TRBJ2-3; the match to TRBD1 covers 12 bases. Source material: PBMCs. CDR3 bases: TGTGCCAGCAGTGAATTGGGACAGGGGGCGAATACGCAGTATTTT. It specifies CASSELGQGANTQYF.